A single sample gave rise to the 22 T cell receptor beta chains below, sequenced in a study of T cells expressing NK-cell markers. TCRdb reprocessed the 5' RACE reads and stores each CDR3 protein as one record, lacking DNA. The sample features 400,000 to 450,000 distinct CDR3 sequences, with roughly 8% in its top ten. The specimen sequenced was blood T cells: a sorted CD56 or NKG2C T cell subset, CD4+ or CD8+ T cells, or bulk PBMC T cells (not recorded which). The receptors originated from a woman between 18 and 70 years old in good health.

The CDR3 loop is CASGRGDIQYF. This chain uses TRBV12-3 or TRBV12-4 with TRBJ2-4; without DNA, the TCRdb call of TRBD2 cannot be checked. The CDR3 runs 11 residues.

V gene TRBV7-2 combines with J gene TRBJ1-2; TCRdb outputs TRBD1, but without DNA this stays unchecked. CDR1 is SGHTA, CDR2 FQGNSA, per germline. This CDR3 region has 14 residues. CDR3 protein: CASSLRDKNYGYTF.

The chain uses TRBV29-1 and TRBJ2-3. The CDR3 consists of 13 residues. CDR1 SQVTM and CDR2 ANQGSEA come from the germline V gene. The CDR3 reads CSVGGSSGETQYF.

J is TRBJ2-7 and V is TRBV4-2. Germline V CDR1 and CDR2: LGHNA, YNFKEQ. The CDR3 totals 12 residues. CDR3 in amino acids: CASSQGAYEQYF.

CDR3 sequence: CASSPRSGGGELFF. The chain joins TRBV7-2 to TRBJ2-2; the D call from TCRdb, TRBD2, cannot be confirmed without DNA. The CDR3 covers 14 residues. Germline-derived CDR1 and CDR2 are SGHTA and FQGNSA.

V gene TRBV27 combines with J gene TRBJ2-2. CDR1 is MNHEY and CDR2 is SMNVEV in the germline V gene (reference sequence). This CDR3 contains 13 residues. This CDR3 is CASSLNHLGELFF.

The chain has TRBV7-9 and TRBJ1-2; TCRdb selects TRBD1, and the lack of DNA leaves this call unchecked. This CDR3 comprises 13 residues. Germline CDR1 SEHNR, CDR2 FQNEAQ (reference sequence). CDR3 sequence: CASSFNPRYGYTF.

The chain joins TRBV7-8 to TRBJ2-7; TCRdb names TRBD2, which stays unverified in the absence of DNA. The germline CDR1 and CDR2 sequences are SGHVS and FQNEAQ. This CDR3 has 14 residues. The CDR3 loop is CASSLGLVPYEQYF. The full variable domain, completed using reference TRBV7-8 and TRBJ2-7, is GAGVSQSPRYKVAKRGQDVALRCDPISGHVSLFWYQQALGQGPEFLTYFQNEAQLDKSGLPSDRFFAERPEGSVSTLKIQRTQQEDSAVYLCASSLGLVPYEQYFGPGTRLTVT.

The gene calls are TRBV4-3 and TRBJ2-4; TCRdb's assignment of TRBD1 cannot be checked, as there is no DNA. Germline CDR1 reads LGHNA; CDR2 reads YSLEER. This CDR3 contains 14 residues. The CDR3 sequence is CASSQDMGQLDQYF.

The chain joins TRBV20-1 to TRBJ1-2; TCRdb picks TRBD1, but there is no DNA to check that call. This CDR3 has 13 residues. CDR1 is DFQATT and CDR2 is SNEGSKA in the germline V gene (reference sequence). The CDR3 region is CSARGGQGDGYTF.

This chain uses TRBV27 with TRBJ2-3; checking the TCRdb D call of TRBD1 is not possible without DNA. CDR1 and CDR2 from the germline V gene are MNHEY and SMNVEV (reference sequence). This CDR3 comprises 15 residues. Here the CDR3 reads CASSLGRGNSDTQYF.

V is TRBV14 and J is TRBJ1-1. Germline CDR1 and CDR2: SGHDN and FVKESK. The CDR3 runs 15 residues. The CDR3 loop is CASSQSRGPNTEAFF.

The rearrangement uses TRBV6-5 and TRBJ1-2; TCRdb's D call of TRBD1 is untestable without DNA. Looked up from germline, CDR1 is MNHEY and CDR2 is SVGAGI. The CDR3 consists of 14 residues. The CDR3 is CASSHDRGGNGYTF.

This sequence joins TRBV7-3 and TRBJ2-1. CDR1 is SGHTA, CDR2 FQGTGA, per germline. This CDR3 is built from 12 residues. The CDR3 sequence is CASSPPTEEQFF.

J is TRBJ1-6 and V is TRBV18; the D gene TCRdb calls, TRBD1, cannot be checked with no DNA. From germline, CDR1 is KGHSH and CDR2 LQKENI. The CDR3 loop spans 12 amino acids. The CDR3 sequence is CASSSGQSPLHF.

The rearrangement uses TRBV7-9 and TRBJ1-2; TCRdb names TRBD1, which stays unverified in the absence of DNA. The CDR3 spans 13 residues. CDR1 and CDR2 (germline): SEHNR, FQNEAQ (reference sequence). The CDR3 sequence: CASFRAGNYGYTF.

The chain is built from TRBV4-1 and TRBJ2-2; the D gene TCRdb calls, TRBD2, cannot be checked with no DNA. The CDR3 covers 17 residues. The V gene's germline CDR1 is MGHRA and CDR2 YSYEKL. The CDR3 reads CASSQDMGVAGTGELFF.

The CDR3 loop reads CSARVTGLGNTIYF. The chain links TRBV20-1 to TRBJ1-3. CDR3 length: 14 residues. Germline V lookup: CDR1 DFQATT, CDR2 SNEGSKA (reference sequence).

The rearrangement uses TRBV28 and TRBJ2-7; TCRdb calls TRBD1, which cannot be checked without DNA. Germline values: CDR1 MDHEN, CDR2 SYDVKM. This CDR3 comprises 14 residues. The CDR3 loop is CASSPGTETYEQYF.

This chain joins TRBV5-6 and TRBJ1-2; the TCRdb call, TRBD1, lacks DNA for checking. The CDR3 totals 16 residues. The germline V gene encodes CDR1 SGHDT and CDR2 YYEEEE. The CDR3 sequence is CASSLKISWGNYGYTF.

The rearrangement joins TRBV5-1 to TRBJ2-1; TCRdb proposes TRBD2, but this gene call is untestable without DNA. The germline CDR1 and CDR2 sequences are SGHRS and YFSETQ. The CDR3 spans 19 residues. CDR3 sequence reads: CASSPRTSGRAVRANEQFF.

The chain recombines TRBV20-1 with TRBJ2-3. The germline V gene encodes CDR1 DFQATT and CDR2 SNEGSKA (reference sequence). The CDR3 has 12 residues. The CDR3 spells CSADENPNTQYF.